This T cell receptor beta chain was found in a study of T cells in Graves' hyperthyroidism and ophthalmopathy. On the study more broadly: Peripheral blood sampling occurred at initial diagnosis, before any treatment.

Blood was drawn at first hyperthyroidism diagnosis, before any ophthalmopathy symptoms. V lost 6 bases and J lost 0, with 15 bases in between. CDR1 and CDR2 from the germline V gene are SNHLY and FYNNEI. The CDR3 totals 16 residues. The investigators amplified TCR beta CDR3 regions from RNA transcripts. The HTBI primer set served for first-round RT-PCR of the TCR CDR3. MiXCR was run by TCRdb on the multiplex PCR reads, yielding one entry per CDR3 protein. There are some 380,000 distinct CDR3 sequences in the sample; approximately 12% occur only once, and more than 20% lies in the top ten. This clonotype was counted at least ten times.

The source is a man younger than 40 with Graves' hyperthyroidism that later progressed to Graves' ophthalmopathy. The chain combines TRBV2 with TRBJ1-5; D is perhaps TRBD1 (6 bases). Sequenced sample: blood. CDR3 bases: TGTGCCAGCAGGGGAACGGGACATTATAGCAATCAGCCCCAGCATTTT. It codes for CASRGTGHYSNQPQHF.